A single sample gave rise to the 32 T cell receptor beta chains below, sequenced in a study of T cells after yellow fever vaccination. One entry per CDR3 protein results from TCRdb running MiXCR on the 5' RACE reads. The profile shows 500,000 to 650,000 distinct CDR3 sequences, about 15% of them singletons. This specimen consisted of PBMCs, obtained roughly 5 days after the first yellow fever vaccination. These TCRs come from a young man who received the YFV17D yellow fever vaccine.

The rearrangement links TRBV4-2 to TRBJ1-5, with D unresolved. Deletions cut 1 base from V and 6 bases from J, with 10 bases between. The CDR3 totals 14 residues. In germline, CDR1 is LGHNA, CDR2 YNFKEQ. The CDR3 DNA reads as TGTGCCAGCAGCCAAGGGGGAGCGGCTCAGCCCCAGCATTTT. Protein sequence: CASSQGGAAQPQHF.

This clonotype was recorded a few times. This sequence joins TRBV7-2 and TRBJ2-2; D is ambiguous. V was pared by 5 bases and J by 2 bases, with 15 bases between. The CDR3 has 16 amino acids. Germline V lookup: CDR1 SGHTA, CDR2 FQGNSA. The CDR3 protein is CASSINGAKNTGELFF. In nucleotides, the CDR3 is TGTGCCAGCAGCATAAACGGAGCCAAAAACACCGGGGAGCTGTTTTTT.

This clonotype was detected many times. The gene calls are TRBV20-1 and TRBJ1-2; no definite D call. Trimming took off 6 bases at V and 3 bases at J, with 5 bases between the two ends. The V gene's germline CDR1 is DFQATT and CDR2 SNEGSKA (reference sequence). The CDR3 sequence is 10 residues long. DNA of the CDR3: TGCAGTGCCGGGGACTATGGCTACACCTTC. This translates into CSAGDYGYTF.

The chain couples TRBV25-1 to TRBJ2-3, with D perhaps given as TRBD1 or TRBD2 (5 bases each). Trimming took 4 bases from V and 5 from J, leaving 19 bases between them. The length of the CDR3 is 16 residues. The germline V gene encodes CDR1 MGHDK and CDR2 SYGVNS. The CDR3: CASSALGEGPRDTQYF. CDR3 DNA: TGTGCCAGCAGTGCCCTGGGGGAAGGGCCCCGAGATACGCAGTATTTT.

Written as DNA, the CDR3 is TGTGCCACGCACTCGGGACAGGATAATTCACCCCTCCACTTT. Translation: CATHSGQDNSPLHF. The chain has TRBV24-1 and TRBJ1-6, with 8 nucleotides matching TRBD1. Germline V gives CDR1 KGHDR, CDR2 SFDVKD. J lost 5 bases, V lost 10 bases, and 6 bases had no gene match. CDR3 length: 14 amino acids.

CDR3 region: CASSLDPSTSGGTDTQYF. DNA for the CDR3: TGTGCCAGCAGCTTAGATCCATCGACTAGCGGGGGCACAGATACGCAGTATTTT. The chain employs TRBV11-2 and TRBJ2-3; 11 bases map to TRBD2. Germline loops: CDR1 SGHAT, CDR2 FQNNGV. The CDR3 consists of 18 residues. Trimming at V came to 0 bases and at J to 1 base, leaving 6 bases not matched to a gene. Combining the CDR3 with reference TRBV11-2 and TRBJ2-3 gives the whole variable domain EAGVAQSPRYKIIEKRQSVAFWCNPISGHATLYWYQQILGQGPKLLIQFQNNGVVDDSQLPKDRFSAERLKGVDSTLKIQPAKLEDSAVYLCASSLDPSTSGGTDTQYFGPGTRLTVL.

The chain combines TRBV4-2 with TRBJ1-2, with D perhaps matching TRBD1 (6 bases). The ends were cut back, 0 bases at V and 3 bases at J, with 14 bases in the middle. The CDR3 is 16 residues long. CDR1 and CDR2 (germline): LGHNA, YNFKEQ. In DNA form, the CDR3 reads TGTGCCAGCAGCCAAGACAGGGGCGTATACTACTATGGCTACACCTTC. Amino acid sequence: CASSQDRGVYYYGYTF.

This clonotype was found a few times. The CDR3 DNA sequence: TGCAGTGCTGCTAGGGGGGGTAACGGCTACACCTTC. Encoded protein: CSAARGGNGYTF. V is TRBV20-1 and J is TRBJ1-2; tentative D call: TRBD1 (6 bases). This CDR3 has 12 residues. Germline CDR1 DFQATT, CDR2 SNEGSKA (reference sequence). The ends were cut back, 5 bases at V and 8 bases at J, with 15 bases in the middle.

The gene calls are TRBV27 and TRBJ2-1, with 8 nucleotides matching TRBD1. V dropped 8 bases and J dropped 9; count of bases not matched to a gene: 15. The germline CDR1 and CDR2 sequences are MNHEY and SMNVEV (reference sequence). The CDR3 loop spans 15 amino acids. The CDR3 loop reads CASRPNAGGYSEQFF. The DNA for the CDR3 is TGTGCCAGCCGCCCTAATGCAGGGGGCTATAGTGAGCAGTTCTTC.

CDR3 in amino acids: CASSFKRGQGAEAFF. Written as DNA, the CDR3 is TGTGCCAGCAGCTTCAAACGGGGCCAGGGGGCTGAAGCTTTCTTT. This chain joins TRBV5-6 and TRBJ1-1; TRBD1 matches at 7 bases. The germline V gene encodes CDR1 SGHDT and CDR2 YYEEEE. Trimming cost V 2 bases and J 6 bases; bases outside gene matches: 10. This CDR3 is built from 15 residues.

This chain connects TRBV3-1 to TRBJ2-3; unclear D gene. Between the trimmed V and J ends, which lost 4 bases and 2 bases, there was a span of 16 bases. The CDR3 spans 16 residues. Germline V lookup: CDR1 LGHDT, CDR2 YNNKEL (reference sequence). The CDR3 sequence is CASSPTFDLFTDTQYF. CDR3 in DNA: TGTGCCAGCAGCCCTACCTTTGACTTGTTCACAGATACGCAGTATTTT.

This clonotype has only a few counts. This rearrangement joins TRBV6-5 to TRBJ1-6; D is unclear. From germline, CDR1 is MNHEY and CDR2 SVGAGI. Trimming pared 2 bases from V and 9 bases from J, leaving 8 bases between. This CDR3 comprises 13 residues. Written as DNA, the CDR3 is TGTGCCAGCAGTTACAGGGTGATTTCACCCCTCCACTTT. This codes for CASSYRVISPLHF.

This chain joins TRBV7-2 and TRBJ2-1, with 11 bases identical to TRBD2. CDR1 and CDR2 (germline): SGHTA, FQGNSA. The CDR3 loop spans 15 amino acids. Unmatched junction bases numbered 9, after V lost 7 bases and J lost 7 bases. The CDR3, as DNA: TGTGCCAGCACCCAAAGGGGACTAGCGGCAAATGAGCAGTTCTTC. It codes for CASTQRGLAANEQFF.

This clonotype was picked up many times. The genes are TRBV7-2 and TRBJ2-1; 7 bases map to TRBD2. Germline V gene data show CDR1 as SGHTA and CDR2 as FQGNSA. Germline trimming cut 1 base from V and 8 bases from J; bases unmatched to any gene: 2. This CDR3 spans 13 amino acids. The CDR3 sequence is CASSLGGGDEQFF. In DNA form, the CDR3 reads TGTGCCAGCAGCTTAGGCGGGGGTGATGAGCAGTTCTTC.

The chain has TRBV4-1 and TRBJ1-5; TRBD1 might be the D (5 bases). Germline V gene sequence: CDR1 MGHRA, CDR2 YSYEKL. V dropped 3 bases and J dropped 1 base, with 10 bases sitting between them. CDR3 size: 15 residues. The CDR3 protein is CASSQQGKSNQPQHF. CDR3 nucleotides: TGCGCCAGCAGCCAGCAGGGAAAGAGCAATCAGCCCCAGCATTTT.

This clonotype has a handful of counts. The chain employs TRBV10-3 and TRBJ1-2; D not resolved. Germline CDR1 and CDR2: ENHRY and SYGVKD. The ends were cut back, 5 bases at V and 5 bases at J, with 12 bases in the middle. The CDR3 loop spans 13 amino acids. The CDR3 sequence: CAISNPGRYGYTF. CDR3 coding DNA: TGTGCCATCAGTAATCCGGGGAGGTATGGCTACACCTTC.

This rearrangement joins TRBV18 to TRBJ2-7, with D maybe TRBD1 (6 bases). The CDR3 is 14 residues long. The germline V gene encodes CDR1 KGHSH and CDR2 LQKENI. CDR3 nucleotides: TGTGCCAGCTCGCCAACAGGGTCGCCCTATGAGCAGTACGTC. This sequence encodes CASSPTGSPYEQYV.

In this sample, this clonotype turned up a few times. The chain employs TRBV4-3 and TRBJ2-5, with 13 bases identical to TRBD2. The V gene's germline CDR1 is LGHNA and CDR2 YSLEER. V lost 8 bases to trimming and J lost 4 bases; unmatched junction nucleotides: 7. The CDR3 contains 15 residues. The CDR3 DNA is TGCGCCAGCGGGACGGGACTAGCGGGGTTAGAGACCCAGTACTTC. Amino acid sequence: CASGTGLAGLETQYF.

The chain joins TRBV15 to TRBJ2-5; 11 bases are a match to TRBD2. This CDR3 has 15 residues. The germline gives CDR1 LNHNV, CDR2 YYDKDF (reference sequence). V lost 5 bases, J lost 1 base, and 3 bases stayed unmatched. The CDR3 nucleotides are TGTGCCACCAGCCCTGGACTAGCGGGCCAAGAGACCCAGTACTTC. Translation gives CATSPGLAGQETQYF.

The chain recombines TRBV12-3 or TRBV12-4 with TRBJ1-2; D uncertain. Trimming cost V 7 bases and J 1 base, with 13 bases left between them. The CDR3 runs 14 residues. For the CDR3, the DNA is TGTGCCAGCACTCTTACAGCCCATAACTATGGCTACACCTTC. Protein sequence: CASTLTAHNYGYTF.

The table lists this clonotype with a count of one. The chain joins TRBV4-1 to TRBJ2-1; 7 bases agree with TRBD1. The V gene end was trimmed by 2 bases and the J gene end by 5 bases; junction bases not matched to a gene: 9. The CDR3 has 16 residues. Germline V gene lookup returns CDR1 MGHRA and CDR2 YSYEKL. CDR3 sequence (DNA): TGCGCCAGCAGCCAATTAGGGGGCGAGAGGAACAATGAGCAGTTCTTC. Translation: CASSQLGGERNNEQFF.

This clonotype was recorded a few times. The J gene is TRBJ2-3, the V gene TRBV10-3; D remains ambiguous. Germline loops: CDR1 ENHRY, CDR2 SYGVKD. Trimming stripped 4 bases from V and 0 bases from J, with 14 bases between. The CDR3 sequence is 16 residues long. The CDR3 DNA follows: TGTGCCATCAGTGTGCGTGGGAAGACGAGCACAGATACGCAGTATTTT. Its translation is CAISVRGKTSTDTQYF.

CDR3 bases: TGTGCCAGCAGTTATTCTGGCGGTTATCAGCCCCAGCATTTT. This translates into CASSYSGGYQPQHF. The chain joins TRBV6-5 to TRBJ1-5, with D uncertain. Trimming shortened V by 3 bases and J by 5 bases, and 11 bases separated the two germline ends. The CDR3 length is 14 residues. CDR1 MNHEY and CDR2 SVGAGI come from the germline V gene.

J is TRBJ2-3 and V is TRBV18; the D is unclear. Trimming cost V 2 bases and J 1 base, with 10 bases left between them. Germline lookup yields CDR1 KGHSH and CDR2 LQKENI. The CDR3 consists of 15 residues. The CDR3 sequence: CASSPGQTGTDTQYF. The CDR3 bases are TGTGCCAGCTCACCAGGCCAAACGGGCACAGATACGCAGTATTTT. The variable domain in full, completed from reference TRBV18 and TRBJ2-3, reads NAGVMQNPRHLVRRRGQEARLRCSPMKGHSHVYWYRQLPEEGLKFMVYLQKENIIDESGMPKERFSAEFPKEGPSILRIQQVVRGDSAAYFCASSPGQTGTDTQYFGPGTRLTVL.

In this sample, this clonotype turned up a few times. CDR3 loop: CASSNPGQASQGYTF. CDR3 DNA sequence: TGTGCCAGCAGTAACCCGGGACAGGCTTCGCAAGGCTACACCTTC. The chain couples TRBV7-6 to TRBJ1-2, with TRBD1 matching 8 bases. Germline values: CDR1 SGHVS, CDR2 FNYEAQ. The CDR3 extends over 15 amino acids. With V trimmed by 6 bases and J by 8 bases, 14 bases remained unmatched.

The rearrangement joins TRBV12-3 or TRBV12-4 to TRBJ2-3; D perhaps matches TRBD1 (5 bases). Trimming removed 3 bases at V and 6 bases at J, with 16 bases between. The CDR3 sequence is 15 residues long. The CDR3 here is CASSFDPGARDTQYF. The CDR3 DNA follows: TGTGCCAGCAGTTTTGACCCTGGGGCAAGGGATACGCAGTATTTT.

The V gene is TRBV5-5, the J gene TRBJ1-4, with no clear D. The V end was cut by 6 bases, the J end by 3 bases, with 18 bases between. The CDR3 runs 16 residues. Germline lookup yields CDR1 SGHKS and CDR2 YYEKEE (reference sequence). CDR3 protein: CASKPSLGSSNEKLFF. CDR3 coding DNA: TGTGCCAGCAAGCCTTCCTTAGGGAGTTCTAATGAAAAACTGTTTTTT.

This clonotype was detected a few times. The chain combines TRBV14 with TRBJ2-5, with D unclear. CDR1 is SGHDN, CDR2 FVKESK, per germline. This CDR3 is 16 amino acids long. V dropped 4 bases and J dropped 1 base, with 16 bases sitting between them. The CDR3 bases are TGTGCCAGCAGCCCATATTGGTTCTCGGGCCAAGAGACCCAGTACTTC. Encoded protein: CASSPYWFSGQETQYF.

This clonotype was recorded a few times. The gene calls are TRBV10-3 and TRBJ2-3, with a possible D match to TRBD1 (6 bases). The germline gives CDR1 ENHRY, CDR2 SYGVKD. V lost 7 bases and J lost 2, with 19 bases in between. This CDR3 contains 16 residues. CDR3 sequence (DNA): TGTGCCATCAACAGGGACGGGGCCTTTTCCACAGATACGCAGTATTTT. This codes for CAINRDGAFSTDTQYF.

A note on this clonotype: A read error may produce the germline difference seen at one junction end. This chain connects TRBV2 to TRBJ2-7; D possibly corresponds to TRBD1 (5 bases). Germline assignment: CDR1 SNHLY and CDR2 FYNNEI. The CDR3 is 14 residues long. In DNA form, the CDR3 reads TGTGCCAGCAGCGAAGCGACAGATTCCTACGAGCAGTACTTC. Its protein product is CASSEATDSYEQYF.

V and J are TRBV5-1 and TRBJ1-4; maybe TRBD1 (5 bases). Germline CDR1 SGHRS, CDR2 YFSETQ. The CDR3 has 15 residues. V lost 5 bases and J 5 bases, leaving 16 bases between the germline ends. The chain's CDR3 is CASRSRDGENEKLFF. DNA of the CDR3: TGCGCCAGCAGATCTAGGGACGGCGAGAATGAAAAACTGTTTTTT. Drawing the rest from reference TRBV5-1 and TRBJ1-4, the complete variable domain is KAGVTQTPRYLIKTRGQQVTLSCSPISGHRSVSWYQQTPGQGLQFLFEYFSETQRNKGNFPGRFSGRQFSNSRSEMNVSTLELGDSALYLCASRSRDGENEKLFFGSGTQLSVL.

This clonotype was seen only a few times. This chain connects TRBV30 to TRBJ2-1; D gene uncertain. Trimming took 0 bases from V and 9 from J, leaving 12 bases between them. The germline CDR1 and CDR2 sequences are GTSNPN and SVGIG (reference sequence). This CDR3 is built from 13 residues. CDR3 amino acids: CAWSVPQASEQFF. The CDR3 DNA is TGTGCCTGGAGTGTTCCCCAGGCCAGTGAGCAGTTCTTC.